What follows are 13 T cell receptor beta chains derived from one specimen sequenced in a study of blood T cell repertoires in COVID-19. Here immunoSEQ multiplex PCR was the method, and the copy in TCRdb shows in-frame clones only, minus some. The sample shows hundreds of thousands of clones, 82% of them seen only once. The material sequenced was peripheral blood. The source of these receptors is a woman older than 75 with active or convalescent COVID-19.

In DNA form, the CDR3 reads TGTGCCATCAGTGACAACAGGGGGAACACTGAAGCTTTCTTT. It codes for CAISDNRGNTEAFF. The V gene is TRBV10-3, the J gene TRBJ1-1, with TRBD1 matching over 7 bases. The CDR3 has 14 amino acids. Germline CDR1 reads ENHRY; CDR2 reads SYGVKD. V was pared by 3 bases and J by 1 base, with 2 bases of the junction left unmatched.

The chain uses TRBV19 and TRBJ2-1; TRBD2 agrees at 9 bases. The germline gives CDR1 LNHDA, CDR2 SQIVND (reference sequence). The J segment lost 8 bases and the V segment lost 3 bases, leaving 5 bases of the junction unmatched. The CDR3 length is 14 residues. The DNA for the CDR3 is TGTGCCAGTAGTATCGTACTAGCGGGCGATGAGCAGTTCTTC. Residues: CASSIVLAGDEQFF.

This clone is a singleton in its sample. The V and J genes are TRBV5-1 and TRBJ2-2; TRBD2 agrees at 12 bases. Germline V CDR1 and CDR2: SGHRS, YFSETQ. The CDR3 length is 16 residues. V lost 0 bases and J lost 8; bases outside the gene matches: 5. The CDR3 loop reads CASSLGLAGAVGELFF. CDR3 in DNA: TGCGCCAGCAGCTTGGGACTAGCGGGAGCGGTAGGGGAGCTGTTTTTT.

The chain joins TRBV24-1 to TRBJ1-6; D gene unclear. From germline, CDR1 is KGHDR and CDR2 SFDVKD. This CDR3 has 14 residues. Trimming cost V 0 bases and J 5 bases, with 4 bases left between them. The CDR3 DNA is TGTGCCACCAGTGATTTGCCAGATAATTCACCCCTCCACTTT. It translates to CATSDLPDNSPLHF.

The chain joins TRBV14 to TRBJ1-6, with D unclear. This CDR3 spans 15 amino acids. CDR1 is SGHDN, CDR2 FVKESK, per germline. V lost 4 bases, J lost 7 bases, and 14 bases lay in between. Here the CDR3 DNA reads TGTGCCAGCAGCCTACTACCCATCCCGAATTCACCCCTCCACTTT. It yields the protein CASSLLPIPNSPLHF. Full variable domain (rest looked up from reference TRBV14 and TRBJ1-6): EAGVTQFPSHSVIEKGQTVTLRCDPISGHDNLYWYRRVMGKEIKFLLHFVKESKQDESGMPNNRFLAERTGGTYSTLKVQPAELEDSGVYFCASSLLPIPNSPLHFGNGTRLTVT.

The chain recombines TRBV19 with TRBJ2-5; 9 nucleotides agree with TRBD1. This CDR3 contains 16 residues. The ends lost 7 bases at V and 5 bases at J; junction bases unmatched: 14. CDR1 is LNHDA, CDR2 SQIVND, per germline (reference sequence). The CDR3 DNA reads TGTGCCAGTACCCTACGGGCCACAGGGGGCCGGGAGACCCAGTACTTC. Its translation is CASTLRATGGRETQYF.

This clone turned up a few times. The chain employs TRBV13 and TRBJ1-2, with 10 bases identical to TRBD1. The CDR3 consists of 13 residues. From germline, CDR1 is PRHDT and CDR2 FYEKMQ (reference sequence). Trimming took 5 bases from V and 8 from J; bases not matched to a gene: 5. CDR3 sequence reads: CASSIDRGLGYTF. CDR3 in DNA: TGTGCCAGCAGCATCGACAGGGGGCTGGGCTACACCTTC.

There are a few counts of this clone. The chain couples TRBV6-5 to TRBJ1-5; unclear D gene. V was clipped by 7 bases and J by 4 bases, with 17 bases between them. This CDR3 is built from 15 residues. CDR1 is MNHEY and CDR2 is SVGAGI in the germline V gene. CDR3: CASKPTRETNQPQHF. CDR3 DNA: TGTGCCAGCAAACCTACCCGGGAAACTAATCAGCCCCAGCATTTT.

The V gene is TRBV5-1, the J gene TRBJ2-1; the D gene is possibly TRBD2 (5 bases). Germline CDR1 is SGHRS and CDR2 is YFSETQ. The CDR3 is made up of 14 amino acids. Trimming removed 0 bases at V and 4 bases at J, with 8 bases between. In DNA, the CDR3 is TGCGCCAGCAGCTTGGCGGACTCGTACAATGAGCAGTTCTTC. Its translation is CASSLADSYNEQFF.

This chain connects TRBV30 to TRBJ2-7; D is undetermined. Germline values: CDR1 GTSNPN, CDR2 SVGIG (reference sequence). The CDR3 covers 11 residues. Trimming stripped 1 base from V and 4 bases from J, with 5 bases between. The DNA for the CDR3 is TGTGCCTGGAGTGGAGGATACGAGCAGTACTTC. Amino acid sequence: CAWSGGYEQYF.

This chain uses TRBV2 with TRBJ2-1; 8 bases map to TRBD1. The CDR3 runs 15 residues. Germline-derived CDR1 and CDR2 are SNHLY and FYNNEI. The V and J ends lost 5 bases and 4 bases, in that order; junction bases with no gene match: 7. CDR3 DNA: TGTGCCAGCAGTTACCAGGGGGCGCAGTACAATGAGCAGTTCTTC. As protein: CASSYQGAQYNEQFF.

The gene calls are TRBV18 and TRBJ1-6, with D perhaps matching TRBD1 (5 bases). The CDR3 totals 15 residues. In germline, CDR1 is KGHSH, CDR2 LQKENI. V was shortened by 2 bases and J by 7 bases, with 12 bases between the two germline ends. The DNA for the CDR3 is TGTGCCAGCTCACCATTGACAGCCTCAAATTCACCCCTCCACTTT. It yields the protein CASSPLTASNSPLHF. The whole variable domain, remainder taken from reference TRBV18 and TRBJ1-6, is NAGVMQNPRHLVRRRGQEARLRCSPMKGHSHVYWYRQLPEEGLKFMVYLQKENIIDESGMPKERFSAEFPKEGPSILRIQQVVRGDSAAYFCASSPLTASNSPLHFGNGTRLTVT.

The CDR3 spells CASSFTGVNSPLHF. CDR3 sequence (DNA): TGTGCCAGCAGCTTCACAGGAGTGAATTCACCCCTCCACTTT. The gene calls are TRBV3-1 (or the pseudogene TRBV3-2) and TRBJ1-6; tentative D call: TRBD1 (5 bases). Trimming removed 5 bases from V and 7 bases from J, with 12 bases in between. The CDR3 has 14 residues. Per germline, CDR1 LGHDT and CDR2 YNNKEL (reference sequence).